Detailed here is one TCR beta chain. These data are taken from a study of cytomegalovirus exposure and HLA in healthy donors. 60 Vbeta and 13 Jbeta primers were used in PCR. Assay used: immunoSEQ multiplex PCR; TCRdb lists only in-frame clones, some missing. The sample shows 240,000 or so clones, 82% of them seen only once. The sequencing sample was made of PBMCs. The source is a woman in her thirties or forties in good health and CMV-seropositive.

As DNA, the CDR3 is TGTGCCAGCAGCCAGGGGCGTCCAGGGGTGACCTACGAGCAGTACTTC. Residues: CASSQGRPGVTYEQYF. The chain joins TRBV5-4 to TRBJ2-7; possible D gene TRBD1, 6 bases. Looked up from germline, CDR1 is SGHNT and CDR2 is YYREEE (reference sequence). V dropped 4 bases and J dropped 2 bases, with 19 bases sitting between them. There are 16 residues in the CDR3.